Below are 21 T cell receptor beta chains sequenced from a single sample in a study of cytomegalovirus exposure and HLA in healthy donors. PCR primers comprised 60 Vbeta and 13 Jbeta primers. Some clones are missing from TCRdb's copy, which holds only in-frame ones; the method was immunoSEQ multiplex PCR. The sample has 100,000 to 150,000 clones, roughly 79% seen once. Sequencing was done on a sample of PBMCs. The receptors originated from a woman in her thirties or forties in good health and CMV-seronegative.

This clone was detected a few times. The chain is built from TRBV11-2 and TRBJ2-5; D is unclear. The CDR3 is made up of 15 amino acids. V lost 1 base and J 5 bases, leaving 14 bases between the germline ends. Per germline, CDR1 SGHAT and CDR2 FQNNGV. CDR3 nucleotide sequence: TGTGCCAGCAGCTTAGGCCCCATGCGCGGCGAGACCCAGTACTTC. Its translation is CASSLGPMRGETQYF.

This clone turned up a few times. V and J are TRBV30 and TRBJ2-2, with D hard to call. This CDR3 has 13 amino acids. Germline values: CDR1 GTSNPN, CDR2 SVGIG (reference sequence). V was shortened by 2 bases and J by 4 bases, with 8 bases between the two germline ends. CDR3 DNA sequence: TGTGCCTGGAGTCTACTGTTCACCGGGGAGCTGTTTTTT. Amino acid sequence: CAWSLLFTGELFF.

The V and J genes are TRBV18 and TRBJ2-7; D ambiguous. The V gene's germline CDR1 is KGHSH and CDR2 LQKENI. The CDR3 has 12 amino acids. The V end was cut by 0 bases, the J end by 6 bases, with 6 bases between. CDR3 region: CASSPPLGEQYF. The CDR3 region has the DNA TGTGCCAGCTCACCACCGCTAGGCGAGCAGTACTTC.

The chain is built from TRBV2 and TRBJ2-7; 14 nucleotides line up with TRBD2. The V gene's germline CDR1 is SNHLY and CDR2 FYNNEI. The V segment lost 4 bases and the J segment 4 bases; nucleotides outside the gene matches: 9. CDR3 length: 17 amino acids. CDR3 in DNA: TGTGCCAGCAGTGGCCCCGGACTAGCGGGAGGACGGTACGAGCAGTACTTC. Its translation: CASSGPGLAGGRYEQYF.

This rearrangement joins TRBV28 to TRBJ1-2; D unclear. CDR3 length: 12 amino acids. Trimming took off 1 base at V and 7 bases at J, with 7 bases between the two ends. Germline lookup yields CDR1 MDHEN and CDR2 SYDVKM. The CDR3 sequence is CASSLFPSGYTF. The CDR3 coding sequence is TGTGCCAGCAGTTTATTTCCCTCTGGCTACACCTTC.

The rearrangement links TRBV27 to TRBJ1-2; D is unresolved. The V gene's germline CDR1 is MNHEY and CDR2 SMNVEV (reference sequence). Between the trimmed V and J ends, which lost 0 bases and 6 bases, there was a span of 14 bases. The CDR3 length is 15 residues. The CDR3 reads CASSLSAVSGHGYTF. Here the CDR3 DNA reads TGTGCCAGCAGTTTATCGGCAGTTTCAGGCCATGGCTACACCTTC.

The rearrangement links TRBV28 to TRBJ1-2, with a weak D call TRBD1 (6 bases). The length of the CDR3 is 14 residues. The germline V gene encodes CDR1 MDHEN and CDR2 SYDVKM. V dropped 4 bases and J dropped 8 bases, with 17 bases sitting between them. CDR3 residues: CASSYDRSDGGYTF. Here the CDR3 DNA reads TGTGCCAGCAGTTACGACAGGAGCGATGGAGGCTACACCTTC.

V gene TRBV6-1 combines with J gene TRBJ1-5; the D gene is possibly TRBD1 (5 bases). Germline V gene lookup returns CDR1 MNHNS and CDR2 SASEGT. The CDR3 consists of 15 residues. V was trimmed by 2 bases and J by 2 bases, leaving 10 bases between them. The CDR3 nucleotides read TGTGCCAGCAGTGAACCCCGGGGGGGCAATCAGCCCCAGCATTTT. Amino acids: CASSEPRGGNQPQHF.

J is TRBJ2-2 and V is TRBV11-2, with a possible D match to TRBD2 (5 bases). The CDR3 is 15 amino acids. In germline, CDR1 is SGHAT, CDR2 FQNNGV. Trimming took off 1 base at V and 2 bases at J, with 8 bases between the two ends. The CDR3 is CASSLGRENTGELFF. The CDR3 nucleotides are TGTGCCAGCAGCTTAGGACGGGAAAACACCGGGGAGCTGTTTTTT.

V usage is TRBV19 and J usage is TRBJ2-6; TRBD1 might be the D (5 bases). CDR3 length: 16 residues. Germline V gene sequence: CDR1 LNHDA, CDR2 SQIVND (reference sequence). V lost 3 bases and J 0 bases, leaving 9 bases between the germline ends. CDR3 sequence (DNA): TGTGCCAGTAGTATCCTTACAGGCTCTGGGGCCAACGTCCTGACTTTC. Its translation: CASSILTGSGANVLTF.

The rearrangement joins TRBV7-3 to TRBJ2-1, with TRBD2 identical over 14 bases. The germline V gene encodes CDR1 SGHTA and CDR2 FQGTGA. After removal of 3 bases from V and 2 bases from J, the junction contained 0 bases not matched to a gene. The CDR3 is 16 amino acids. CDR3 coding DNA: TGTGCCAGCAGCTTGGGACTAGCGGGAGCCTACAATGAGCAGTTCTTC. Protein sequence: CASSLGLAGAYNEQFF.

V and J are TRBV11-2 and TRBJ2-7, with 7 bases that match TRBD2. After removal of 5 bases from V and 1 base from J, the junction contained 2 bases not matched to a gene. Germline CDR1 is SGHAT and CDR2 is FQNNGV. There are 13 residues in the CDR3. This chain's CDR3 is CASSAGVSYEQYF. CDR3 bases: TGTGCCAGCAGCGCGGGAGTGTCCTACGAGCAGTACTTC.

There are a few counts of this clone. This sequence joins TRBV5-1 and TRBJ1-5; 7 nucleotides align to TRBD1. J gave up 4 bases and V 5 bases, and 9 bases lay outside the gene matches. This CDR3 comprises 15 residues. Germline V gene data show CDR1 as SGHRS and CDR2 as YFSETQ. The CDR3 DNA is TGCGCCAGCAGACCCGAGGACAGGACGAATCAGCCCCAGCATTTT. Protein: CASRPEDRTNQPQHF.

V gene TRBV27 combines with J gene TRBJ2-2, with D unclear. Per germline, CDR1 MNHEY and CDR2 SMNVEV (reference sequence). Trimming took 2 bases from V and 0 from J, leaving 7 bases between them. The CDR3 runs 15 residues. The CDR3 nucleotides read TGTGCCAGCAGTTTAAAAAATACGAACACCGGGGAGCTGTTTTTT. Translating gives CASSLKNTNTGELFF.

The rearrangement uses TRBV18 and TRBJ1-1; 8 bases agree with TRBD1. The germline gives CDR1 KGHSH, CDR2 LQKENI. The CDR3 runs to 15 residues. J gave up 7 bases and V 3 bases, and 10 bases lay outside the gene matches. The CDR3 is CASSPGEDRAGEAFF. DNA for the CDR3: TGTGCCAGCTCACCGGGGGAGGACAGGGCGGGTGAAGCTTTCTTT.

This sequence joins TRBV9 and TRBJ2-1, with 7 bases lining up with TRBD2. V shed 0 bases, J shed 7 bases, and the junction held 4 bases outside the gene matches. The CDR3 contains 14 residues. The germline V gene has CDR1 SGDLS and CDR2 YYNGEE. Here the CDR3 DNA reads TGTGCCAGCAGCGTAGGGGGGAGGGATAATGAGCAGTTCTTC. Translated: CASSVGGRDNEQFF.

The chain is built from TRBV2 and TRBJ2-1; 11 nucleotides line up with TRBD1. This CDR3 is 19 amino acids long. Trimming at V came to 6 bases and at J to 0 bases, leaving 13 bases not matched to a gene. Per the germline V gene, CDR1 is SNHLY and CDR2 is FYNNEI. The CDR3 DNA reads as TGTGCCAGCAGCAGAGGACAGGGGGCAAATTGGGGCTCCTACAATGAGCAGTTCTTC. It translates to CASSRGQGANWGSYNEQFF.

The V call is TRBV19, the J call TRBJ2-7; TRBD1 matches 7 bases. This CDR3 is 15 amino acids long. After removal of 3 bases from V and 1 base from J, the junction contained 6 bases not matched to a gene. Germline CDR1 is LNHDA and CDR2 is SQIVND (reference sequence). CDR3 loop: CASSIVRTGSYEQYF. CDR3 nucleotide sequence: TGTGCCAGTAGTATTGTCCGGACAGGATCCTACGAGCAGTACTTC.

V usage is TRBV7-9 and J usage is TRBJ1-4; 8 bases are shared with TRBD1. Trimming at V came to 3 bases and at J to 7 bases, leaving 7 bases not matched to a gene. This CDR3 contains 15 residues. Germline CDR1 reads SEHNR; CDR2 reads FQNEAQ (reference sequence). The CDR3 here is CASSLGGQGGEKLFF. As DNA, the CDR3 is TGTGCCAGCAGCTTGGGAGGACAGGGAGGTGAAAAACTGTTTTTT.

The chain recombines TRBV19 with TRBJ2-1; D gene unclear. The CDR3 contains 11 residues. V shed 5 bases and J shed 4 bases, with 3 bases lying between them. Germline V CDR1 and CDR2: LNHDA, SQIVND (reference sequence). This CDR3 is CASSVYNEQFF. The CDR3 DNA reads as TGTGCCAGTAGTGTATACAATGAGCAGTTCTTC.

The J gene is TRBJ2-2, the V gene TRBV30; 8 nucleotides line up with TRBD1. Germline V lookup: CDR1 GTSNPN, CDR2 SVGIG (reference sequence). CDR3 size: 13 residues. Trimming cost V 7 bases and J 4 bases; bases outside gene matches: 5. The CDR3 nucleotides are TGTGCCTCCCAGGGGGCCAGCACCGGGGAGCTGTTTTTT. Amino acids: CASQGASTGELFF.